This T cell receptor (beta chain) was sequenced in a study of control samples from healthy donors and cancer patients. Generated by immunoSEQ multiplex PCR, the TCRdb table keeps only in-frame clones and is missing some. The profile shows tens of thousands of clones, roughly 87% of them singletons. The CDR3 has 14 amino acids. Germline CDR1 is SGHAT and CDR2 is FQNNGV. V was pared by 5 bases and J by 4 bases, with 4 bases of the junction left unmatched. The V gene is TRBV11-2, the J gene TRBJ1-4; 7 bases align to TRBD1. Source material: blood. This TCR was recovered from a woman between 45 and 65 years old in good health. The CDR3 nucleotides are TGTGCCAGCAGCCGGGACAGCATTAATGAAAAACTGTTTTTT. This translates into CASSRDSINEKLFF.